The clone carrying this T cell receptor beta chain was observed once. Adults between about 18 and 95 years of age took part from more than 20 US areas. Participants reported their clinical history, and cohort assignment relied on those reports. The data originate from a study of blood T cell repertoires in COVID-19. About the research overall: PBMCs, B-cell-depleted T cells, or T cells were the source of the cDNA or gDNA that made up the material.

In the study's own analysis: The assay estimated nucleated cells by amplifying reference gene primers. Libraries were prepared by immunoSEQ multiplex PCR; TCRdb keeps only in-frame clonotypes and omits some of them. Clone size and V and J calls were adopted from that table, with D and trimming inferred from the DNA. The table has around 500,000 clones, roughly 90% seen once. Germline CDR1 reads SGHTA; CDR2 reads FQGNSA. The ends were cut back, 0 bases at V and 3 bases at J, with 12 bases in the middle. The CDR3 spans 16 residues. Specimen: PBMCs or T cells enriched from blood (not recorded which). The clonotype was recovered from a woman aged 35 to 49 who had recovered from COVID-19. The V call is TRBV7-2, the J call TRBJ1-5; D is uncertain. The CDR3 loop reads CASSLAFAGPNQPQHF. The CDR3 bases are TGTGCCAGCAGCTTAGCTTTCGCAGGCCCCAATCAGCCCCAGCATTTT. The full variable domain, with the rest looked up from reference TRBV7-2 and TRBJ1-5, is GAGVSQSPSNKVTEKGKDVELRCDPISGHTALYWYRQSLGQGLEFLIYFQGNSAPDKSGLPSDRFSAERTGGSVSTLTIQRTQQEDSAVYLCASSLAFAGPNQPQHFGDGTRLSIL.